Each of the 22 T cell receptor beta chains below was sequenced from the same sample in a study of beta chain features in type 1 diabetes. General study findings and limits: Moderate yet significant TCRB CDR3 shortening was seen in Type 1 diabetes patients in all four CD4+ subsets.

Their cognate antigens are unknown. All of the isolated RNA was reverse transcribed, so expressed TCRB transcripts were sequenced. Only in-frame clones appear in the TCRdb table, and some are missing; sequencing was by immunoSEQ multiplex PCR. Of around 280,000 clones listed, about 15% are singletons. The sample consisted of naive CD4+ T cells from blood. Source of these receptors: a man between 18 and 29 years old with type 1 diabetes.

This chain uses TRBV18 with TRBJ2-7, with 11 bases matching TRBD1. The J segment lost 6 bases and the V segment lost 2 bases, leaving 6 bases of the junction unmatched. The germline V gene has CDR1 KGHSH and CDR2 LQKENI. The CDR3 is 15 amino acids. CDR3 bases: TGTGCCAGCTCACCAATTTCGGGACAGGGGGGCGAGCAGTACTTC. It specifies CASSPISGQGGEQYF.

This clone was detected a few times. The chain uses TRBV15 and TRBJ1-4, with D possibly TRBD1 on 5 matching bases. Trimming took 7 bases from V and 2 from J, leaving 26 bases between them. The CDR3 covers 19 residues. Looked up from germline, CDR1 is LNHNV and CDR2 is YYDKDF (reference sequence). DNA for the CDR3: TGTGCCACCAACGCAGAGGGAGAGGCCCGTCGGGGGACTAATGAAAAACTGTTTTTT. The encoded protein is CATNAEGEARRGTNEKLFF.

The genes are TRBV28 and TRBJ2-5; 7 bases fit TRBD1. TRBJ2-7 matches the DNA end more closely, so the J call is doubtful. This CDR3 is built from 14 residues. Germline V gives CDR1 MDHEN, CDR2 SYDVKM. CDR3 in amino acids: CASSAPGQSYEQYF. CDR3 nucleotide sequence: TGTGCCAGCAGTGCCCCGGGACAGAGCTACGAGCAGTACTTC.

The chain carries TRBV7-9 and TRBJ2-5, with TRBD2 matching over 9 bases. Germline V gene lookup returns CDR1 SEHNR and CDR2 FQNEAQ (reference sequence). With V trimmed by 0 bases and J by 0 bases, 5 bases remained unmatched. The CDR3 loop spans 17 amino acids. This CDR3 reads CASSLASSGTNQETQYF. The CDR3 DNA is TGTGCCAGCAGCTTAGCCTCTAGCGGGACGAACCAAGAGACCCAGTACTTC. The full variable domain, rest sourced from reference TRBV7-9 and TRBJ2-5, is DTGVSQNPRHKITKRGQNVTFRCDPISEHNRLYWYRQTLGQGPEFLTYFQNEAQLEKSRLLSDRFSAERPKGSFSTLEIQRTEQGDSAMYLCASSLASSGTNQETQYFGPGTRLLVL.

The V and J genes are TRBV4-1 and TRBJ2-3; D gene uncertain. Trimming cost V 5 bases and J 1 base, with 10 bases left between them. The CDR3 runs 14 residues. Germline V gene sequence: CDR1 MGHRA, CDR2 YSYEKL. The DNA of the CDR3 is TGCGCCAGCAGCTCTTACACCGGCACAGATACGCAGTATTTT. This gives the protein CASSSYTGTDTQYF.

The chain has TRBV6-5 and TRBJ1-1; no clear D gene. Between the trimmed V and J ends, which lost 7 bases and 2 bases, there was a span of 11 bases. Germline assignment: CDR1 MNHEY and CDR2 SVGAGI. CDR3 size: 13 residues. CDR3 protein: CASNGPDNTEAFF. CDR3 in DNA: TGTGCCAGCAATGGCCCAGATAACACTGAAGCTTTCTTT.

In its sample, this clone was seen a few times. The gene calls are TRBV30 and TRBJ1-5; 8 bases agree with TRBD1. The ends lost 0 bases at V and 7 bases at J; junction bases unmatched: 8. The CDR3 is 15 residues long. The germline CDR1 and CDR2 sequences are GTSNPN and SVGIG (reference sequence). The CDR3 nucleotides are TGTGCCTGGAGTGTGGGGACAGGTTACGGGCAGCCCCAGCATTTT. Amino acids: CAWSVGTGYGQPQHF.

This clone has a handful of counts. The chain couples TRBV7-2 to TRBJ2-3; no definite D call. This CDR3 is 15 amino acids long. Trimming cost V 0 bases and J 1 base, with 8 bases left between them. The germline gives CDR1 SGHTA, CDR2 FQGNSA. CDR3 in DNA: TGTGCCAGCAGCTTAGCGCAGGATCGCACAGATACGCAGTATTTT. It specifies CASSLAQDRTDTQYF.

The CDR3 DNA reads as TGCGCCAGCAGCCCCTTTGCCCCGCGGGCGTCAGATACGCAGTATTTT. It is translated as CASSPFAPRASDTQYF. This chain connects TRBV4-1 to TRBJ2-3; possibly TRBD2 for D (5 bases). The V gene lost 4 bases and the J gene lost 4 bases, with 18 bases spanning the gap. The CDR3 length is 16 residues. Germline loops: CDR1 MGHRA, CDR2 YSYEKL.

This clone was detected only a few times. V is TRBV2 and J is TRBJ2-7; 9 bases are shared with TRBD2. The CDR3 runs 16 residues. Germline CDR1 is SNHLY and CDR2 is FYNNEI. The V and J ends lost 6 bases and 0 bases, in that order; junction bases with no gene match: 9. The CDR3 is CASSGGRALGSYEQYF. CDR3 DNA sequence: TGTGCCAGCAGCGGCGGGAGGGCCCTGGGCTCCTACGAGCAGTACTTC.

This sequence joins TRBV28 and TRBJ2-3, with 9 bases that match TRBD2. Trimming cost V 5 bases and J 5 bases; bases outside gene matches: 5. Germline values: CDR1 MDHEN, CDR2 SYDVKM. The CDR3 sequence is 14 residues long. The CDR3 nucleotides read TGTGCCAGCAGTGGGACTAGCTTGGGAGATACGCAGTATTTT. As protein: CASSGTSLGDTQYF.

The chain is built from TRBV6-1 and TRBJ2-7; TRBD1 aligns across 7 bases. Germline loops: CDR1 MNHNS, CDR2 SASEGT. The CDR3 totals 14 residues. V lost 10 bases to trimming and J lost 4 bases; unmatched junction nucleotides: 13. CDR3 bases: TGTGCCACCCCAAGTCGACAGGGTCGATACGAGCAGTACTTC. It yields the protein CATPSRQGRYEQYF.

V usage is TRBV15 and J usage is TRBJ2-7, with TRBD1 identical over 7 bases. The V and J ends lost 0 bases and 5 bases, in that order; junction bases with no gene match: 7. The CDR3 length is 15 residues. The germline gives CDR1 LNHNV, CDR2 YYDKDF (reference sequence). The DNA for the CDR3 is TGTGCCACCAGCAGAGATTATACCGGGACAGACGAGCAGTACTTC. This sequence encodes CATSRDYTGTDEQYF.

This clone was counted between two and nine times. The V call is TRBV11-3, the J call TRBJ2-1; a weak D match, TRBD1 (5 bases). Germline-derived CDR1 and CDR2 are SGHNT and YENEEA. Trimming took off 1 base at V and 6 bases at J, with 13 bases between the two ends. CDR3 length: 15 residues. The CDR3 DNA is TGTGCCAGCAGCTTAGGACAGTCCGGATCCAATGAGCAGTTCTTC. Protein: CASSLGQSGSNEQFF.

The CDR3 here is CASSTGSLYNEQFF. In DNA form, the CDR3 reads TGTGCCAGTTCGACAGGGAGCCTGTACAATGAGCAGTTCTTC. This chain uses TRBV19 with TRBJ2-1, with TRBD1 matching over 7 bases. The CDR3 is 14 residues long. Germline V gene sequence: CDR1 LNHDA, CDR2 SQIVND (reference sequence). The V and J ends lost 8 bases and 4 bases, in that order; junction bases with no gene match: 8.

This sequence joins TRBV15 and TRBJ1-5; 9 positions agree with TRBD1. V lost 4 bases, J lost 6 bases, and 4 bases stayed unmatched. Germline loops: CDR1 LNHNV, CDR2 YYDKDF (reference sequence). The CDR3 spans 14 residues. Here the CDR3 DNA reads TGTGCCACCAGCACCCGACAGGGGGGTCAGCCCCAGCATTTT. This encodes CATSTRQGGQPQHF.

The V and J genes are TRBV2 and TRBJ1-2; D is undetermined. From germline, CDR1 is SNHLY and CDR2 FYNNEI. CDR3 length equals 12 residues. Trimming took 2 bases from V and 7 from J, leaving 8 bases between them. Here the CDR3 DNA reads TGTGCCAGCAGTGAAAGCGAGGGTGGCTACACCTTC. Its protein is CASSESEGGYTF.

J is TRBJ2-2 and V is TRBV30; 9 bases are a match to TRBD2. The V gene end was trimmed by 4 bases and the J gene end by 6 bases; junction bases not matched to a gene: 6. This CDR3 is built from 14 residues. Per germline, CDR1 GTSNPN and CDR2 SVGIG (reference sequence). The CDR3, as DNA: TGTGCCTGGACCTCGGGCGGGAGGGCCGGGGAGCTGTTTTTT. It codes for CAWTSGGRAGELFF. The variable domain in full, with the rest retrieved from reference TRBV30 and TRBJ2-2, is SQTIHQWPATLVQPVGSPLSLECTVEGTSNPNLYWYRQAAGRGLQLLFYSVGIGQISSEVPQNLSASRPQDRQFILSSKKLLLSDSGFYLCAWTSGGRAGELFFGEGSRLTVL.

This clone was seen a handful of times. The rearrangement uses TRBV25-1 and TRBJ1-2, with D perhaps matching TRBD1 (6 bases). CDR3 length: 14 amino acids. The V end was cut by 2 bases, the J end by 4 bases, with 11 bases between. The germline V gene encodes CDR1 MGHDK and CDR2 SYGVNS. CDR3 residues: CASSEMSRGYGYTF. In nucleotides, the CDR3 is TGTGCCAGCAGTGAAATGTCCAGGGGCTATGGCTACACCTTC.

The V gene is TRBV27, the J gene TRBJ2-1, with D possibly being TRBD2 (5 bases). With 3 bases removed from V and 6 bases from J, the gap between germline ends came to 18 bases. This CDR3 comprises 16 residues. Germline V lookup: CDR1 MNHEY, CDR2 SMNVEV (reference sequence). CDR3 in DNA: TGTGCCAGCAGTTTCAGGCGGGCCAACCGGGGCAATGAGCAGTTCTTC. Protein product: CASSFRRANRGNEQFF.

The chain links TRBV4-2 to TRBJ2-7, with TRBD2 matching 12 bases. The CDR3 sequence is 18 residues long. The junction had 14 bases not matched to a gene; V was cut back by 6 bases and J by 2 bases. Germline CDR1 LGHNA, CDR2 YNFKEQ. CDR3 protein: CASSERLAGGLRTYEQYF. The CDR3 nucleotides read TGTGCCAGCAGTGAAAGGCTAGCGGGAGGGCTACGAACCTACGAGCAGTACTTC.

This clone was seen a handful of times. The chain couples TRBV5-4 to TRBJ1-2, with TRBD1 identical over 7 bases. V shed 3 bases and J 8 bases; nucleotides not matched to a gene: 7. Germline-derived CDR1 and CDR2 are SGHNT and YYREEE (reference sequence). CDR3 length: 13 amino acids. The CDR3 region has the DNA TGTGCCAGCAGCTCCCCACAGGGGAGAGGCTACACCTTC. It is translated as CASSSPQGRGYTF. The whole variable domain, filled in from reference TRBV5-4 and TRBJ1-2, reads ETGVTQSPTHLIKTRGQQVTLRCSSQSGHNTVSWYQQALGQGPQFIFQYYREEENGRGNFPPRFSGLQFPNYSSELNVNALELDDSALYLCASSSPQGRGYTFGSGTRLTVV.